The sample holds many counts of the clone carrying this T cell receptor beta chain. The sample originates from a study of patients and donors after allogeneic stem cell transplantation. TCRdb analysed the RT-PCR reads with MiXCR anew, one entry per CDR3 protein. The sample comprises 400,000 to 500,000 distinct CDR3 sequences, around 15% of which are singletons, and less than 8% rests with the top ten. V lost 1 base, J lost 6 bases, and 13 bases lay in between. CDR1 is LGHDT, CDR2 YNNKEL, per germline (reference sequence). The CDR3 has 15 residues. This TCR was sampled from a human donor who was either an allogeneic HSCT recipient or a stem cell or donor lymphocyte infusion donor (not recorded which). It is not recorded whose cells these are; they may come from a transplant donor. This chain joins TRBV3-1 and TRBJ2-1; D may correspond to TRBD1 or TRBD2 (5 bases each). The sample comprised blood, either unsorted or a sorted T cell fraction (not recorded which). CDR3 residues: CASSQVGAGSNEQFF. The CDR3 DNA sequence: TGTGCCAGCAGCCAAGTCGGGGCAGGGTCCAATGAGCAGTTCTTC.